This T cell receptor (beta chain) was recovered during a study of T cell repertoires in cytomegalovirus infection. Study-wide context: CMV infection and matching HLA type were both indicated by public TCR beta signatures.

TCRdb independently ran MiXCR on the reads; one entry per CDR3 protein. The repertoire includes fewer than 300,000 distinct CDR3 sequences, 25% of them detected once, and about 15% sits in the top ten. The CDR3 length is 13 residues. Trimming shortened V by 6 bases and J by 4 bases, and 12 bases separated the two germline ends. Germline values: CDR1 SNHLY, CDR2 FYNNEI. Findings and caveats of the study: Pooled public TCR beta family frequency picked out CMV carriers with the relevant HLA. Clonotypes of TCR beta that were HLA-C-restricted and CMV-specific dominated the ex vivo response.

In regard to this clonotype: Its specificity is unknown.

Sequenced: PBMCs. This receptor was identified in a human donor in good health (CMV status not recorded). Some clones in this sample may be carry-over from other donors' samples. The chain has TRBV2 and TRBJ1-2; possible D gene TRBD1, 6 bases. The CDR3 loop reads CASRSTGRYGYTF. The DNA of the CDR3 is TGTGCCAGCAGATCGACAGGTCGCTATGGCTACACCTTC. Combining the CDR3 with reference TRBV2 and TRBJ1-2 gives the whole variable domain EPEVTQTPSHQVTQMGQEVILRCVPISNHLYFYWYRQILGQKVEFLVSFYNNEISEKSEIFDDQFSVERPDGSNFTLKIRSTKLEDSAMYFCASRSTGRYGYTFGSGTRLTVV.